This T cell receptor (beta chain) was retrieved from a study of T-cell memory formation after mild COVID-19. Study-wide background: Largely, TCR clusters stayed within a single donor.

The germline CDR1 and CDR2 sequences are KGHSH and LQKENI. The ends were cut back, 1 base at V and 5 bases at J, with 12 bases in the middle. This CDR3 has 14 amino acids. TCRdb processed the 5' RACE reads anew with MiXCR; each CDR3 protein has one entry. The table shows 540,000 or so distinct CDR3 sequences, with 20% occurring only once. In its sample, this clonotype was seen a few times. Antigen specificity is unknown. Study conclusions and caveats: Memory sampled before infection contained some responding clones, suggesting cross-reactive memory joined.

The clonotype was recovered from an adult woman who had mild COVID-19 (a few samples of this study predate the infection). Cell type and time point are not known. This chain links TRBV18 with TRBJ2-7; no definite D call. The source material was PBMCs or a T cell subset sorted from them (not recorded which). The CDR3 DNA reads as TGTGCCAGCTCACCACAGGCCCTTAGAAACGAGCAGTACTTC. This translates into CASSPQALRNEQYF. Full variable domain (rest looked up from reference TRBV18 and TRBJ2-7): NAGVMQNPRHLVRRRGQEARLRCSPMKGHSHVYWYRQLPEEGLKFMVYLQKENIIDESGMPKERFSAEFPKEGPSILRIQQVVRGDSAAYFCASSPQALRNEQYFGPGTRLTVT.